The 13 T cell receptor beta chains given below trace back to one sample, sequenced in a study of CD4+ T cells in melanoma. Repertoires were generated with immunoSEQ multiplex PCR, while TCRdb's copy carries only in-frame clones and drops some. Of 20,000 to 25,000 clones in the sample, around 80% were seen once. Specimen: cells from a culture (not recorded whether cultured in vitro). These receptors were taken from a human donor with melanoma.

The chain employs TRBV7-2 and TRBJ2-5; no reliable D call. Germline CDR1 is SGHTA and CDR2 is FQGNSA. V lost 5 bases and J lost 5, with 12 bases in between. The length of the CDR3 is 13 residues. The CDR3 protein is CASSPPVGETQYF. CDR3 DNA sequence: TGTGCCAGCAGCCCCCCCGTGGGGGAGACCCAGTACTTC.

This chain joins TRBV30 and TRBJ2-3, with no clear D. The V end was cut by 1 base, the J end by 3 bases, with 14 bases between. The germline V gene has CDR1 GTSNPN and CDR2 SVGIG (reference sequence). This CDR3 comprises 15 residues. CDR3 in amino acids: CAWSGLAGQTDTQYF. In nucleotides, the CDR3 is TGTGCCTGGAGTGGATTAGCTGGGCAGACAGATACGCAGTATTTT.

V usage is TRBV4-1 and J usage is TRBJ2-6; tentative D call: TRBD2 (6 bases). Per the germline V gene, CDR1 is MGHRA and CDR2 is YSYEKL. CDR3 length: 17 residues. V was shortened by 0 bases and J by 1 base, with 10 bases between the two germline ends. The CDR3 DNA reads as TGCGCCAGCAGCCAAGAAACGGGGAGGTCTGGGGCCAACGTCCTGACTTTC. Translating gives CASSQETGRSGANVLTF.

The chain links TRBV6-5 to TRBJ2-5, with D unclear. From germline, CDR1 is MNHEY and CDR2 SVGAGI. V lost 1 base and J lost 3, with 9 bases in between. CDR3 length: 14 residues. The chain's CDR3 is CASSYFGVKETQYF. DNA for the CDR3: TGTGCCAGCAGTTACTTTGGGGTTAAAGAGACCCAGTACTTC.

The chain couples TRBV5-4 to TRBJ2-5; D is possibly TRBD1 or TRBD2 (5 bases each). Trimming took off 4 bases at V and 9 bases at J, with 16 bases between the two ends. There are 13 residues in the CDR3. The germline V gene has CDR1 SGHNT and CDR2 YYREEE (reference sequence). In nucleotides, the CDR3 is TGTGCCAGCAGCAAAGGGACCGCGGAGGCCCAGTACTTC. This gives the protein CASSKGTAEAQYF.

This clone was detected only once. V gene TRBV5-1 combines with J gene TRBJ2-7; D possibly uses TRBD1 or TRBD2 (5 bases each). V was cut by 1 base and J by 5 bases, with 13 bases left in between. CDR3 length: 14 residues. The germline CDR1 and CDR2 sequences are SGHRS and YFSETQ. CDR3 in amino acids: CASSLFGTVDEQYF. The CDR3 nucleotides read TGCGCCAGCAGCTTGTTCGGGACGGTGGACGAGCAGTACTTC.

The chain joins TRBV6-5 to TRBJ1-2; 10 bases fit TRBD1. This CDR3 comprises 15 residues. V dropped 6 bases and J dropped 4; count of bases not matched to a gene: 8. CDR1 is MNHEY and CDR2 is SVGAGI in the germline V gene. For the CDR3, the DNA is TGTGCCAGCAGGAGGGGACAGGGGTGGTTCTATGGCTACACCTTC. This sequence encodes CASRRGQGWFYGYTF.

The genes are TRBV5-1 and TRBJ1-2, with D possibly TRBD1 on 5 matching bases. V was pared by 0 bases and J by 3 bases, with 6 bases between. Looked up from germline, CDR1 is SGHRS and CDR2 is YFSETQ. This CDR3 contains 13 residues. The CDR3 spells CASSLGDDYGYTF. The CDR3 DNA sequence: TGCGCCAGCAGCTTGGGGGACGACTATGGCTACACCTTC.

This clone came up a few times. The chain carries TRBV6-1 and TRBJ2-3; tentatively, D is TRBD2 (7 bases). CDR1 and CDR2 (germline): MNHNS, SASEGT. There are 17 residues in the CDR3. The V and J ends lost 0 bases and 2 bases respectively, with 15 bases between them. CDR3 in DNA: TGTGCCAGCAGTGAAGCGCGGGGGCCCGAGTCCACAGATACGCAGTATTTT. Residues: CASSEARGPESTDTQYF.

V gene TRBV7-9 combines with J gene TRBJ2-7; no clear D gene. Trimming stripped 4 bases from V and 0 bases from J, with 13 bases between. This CDR3 spans 15 amino acids. Germline V gene lookup returns CDR1 SEHNR and CDR2 FQNEAQ (reference sequence). CDR3 DNA: TGTGCCAGCAGCTCGACCGCTCTGGGCTCCTACGAGCAGTACTTC. Protein: CASSSTALGSYEQYF.

There are a few counts of this clone. This chain links TRBV4-1 with TRBJ2-2; D may be TRBD2 (6 bases). Germline-derived CDR1 and CDR2 are MGHRA and YSYEKL. This CDR3 spans 16 amino acids. Trimming stripped 1 base from V and 10 bases from J, with 19 bases between. In DNA form, the CDR3 reads TGCGCCAGCAGCCAAGTATTTCCCAGGGAGGTCGTGGAGCTGTTTTTT. It encodes CASSQVFPREVVELFF.

The gene calls are TRBV6-1 and TRBJ2-1; TRBD2 is a possible D gene (5 bases). Trimming removed 3 bases from V and 0 bases from J, with 15 bases in between. The germline V gene encodes CDR1 MNHNS and CDR2 SASEGT. CDR3 length: 17 residues. CDR3 amino acids: CASSEQKLVGSYNEQFF. As DNA, the CDR3 is TGTGCCAGCAGTGAGCAAAAACTAGTGGGCTCCTACAATGAGCAGTTCTTC.

Remarks on this clone: Compared with germline, one end of the junction differs, possibly owing to a read error. V usage is TRBV6-5 and J usage is TRBJ2-3, with 8 bases that match TRBD2. The CDR3 contains 15 residues. From germline, CDR1 is MNHEY and CDR2 SVGAGI. DNA for the CDR3: TGTGCAAGCATCGTAGTCGGGGGGGGGACAGATACGCAGTATTTT. Its translation is CASIVVGGGTDTQYF.